The TCR beta chain described here comes from a study of cytotoxic CD8 clonotypes in ibrutinib-treated CLL. Study information: An average of roughly 250,000 productive templates and 80,000 to 100,000 productive rearrangements was obtained per sample. Points from the study as a whole: Higher clonality was seen at ibrutinib response and a return toward baseline at progression.

CDR3 length: 12 residues. CDR1 is SQVTM, CDR2 ANQGSEA, per germline. V gave up 7 bases and J gave up 2 bases, with 10 bases separating them. As for this clone: Its antigen is not known.

T cells were sequenced at a targeted depth of 1 in 200,000 to 1 in 1 million. TCRdb's table, derived via immunoSEQ multiplex PCR, lists solely in-frame clones and lacks some. This table holds roughly 200,000 clones, over 60% found once. The chain joins TRBV29-1 to TRBJ2-3; the D is unclear. Here the sequenced sample was PBMCs, taken after 24 months of ibrutinib treatment. This TCR was recovered from a human donor with chronic lymphocytic leukemia. CDR3 nucleotides: TGCAGCGGGGCGGAGTCCACAGATACGCAGTATTTT. This gives the protein CSGAESTDTQYF.